This record concerns one TCR beta chain sequence. Its antigen is currently unknown. The method was immunoSEQ multiplex PCR; TCRdb's version includes in-frame clones alone and lacks a portion of them. This repertoire shows hundreds of thousands of clones, more than 70% found once; its top ten account for around 1.5%. This specimen comes from a study of Ad26.COV2.S vaccination and SARS-CoV-2 variants. At the level of the study: The donor was enrolled in the Ad26.COV2.S arm of the COV1001 trial. The study gave Ad26.COV2.S intramuscularly, once or twice 56 days apart. Study conclusions and caveats: Estimates derived from TCR breadth and depth analyses may have underestimated total T cell responses.

The treatment denotes: roughly 20 received Ad26.COV2.S at low or high dose, single or two shots; 5 received placebo; per-sample allocation not given. All samples were drawn on day 63, counting from the first vaccine or placebo injection. V shed 3 bases and J shed 7 bases, with 10 bases lying between them. The CDR3 runs to 12 residues. Germline assignment: CDR1 SGHDT and CDR2 YYEEEE. V gene TRBV5-6 combines with J gene TRBJ1-2, with D possibly TRBD1 on 5 matching bases. The sequenced sample was peripheral blood, obtained in a trial of Ad26.COV2.S vaccine versus placebo. The clonotype originates from a person between 18 and 65 years old who received the Ad26.COV2.S COVID-19 vaccine or a placebo. Written as DNA, the CDR3 is TGTGCCAGCAGCTGGGAGAGGGGTGGCTACACCTTC. Its protein product is CASSWERGGYTF.